This T cell receptor beta chain comes out of a study of Ad26.COV2.S vaccination and SARS-CoV-2 variants (dated by TCRdb to about 2021). Describing the broader study: Donors in the vaccine arm were drawn from COV1001, a multicentre, randomized, double-blind, placebo-controlled phase I-IIa trial testing Ad26.COV2.S in healthy adults. Dosing of Ad26.COV2.S was intramuscular, at either 5x10^10 or 1x10^11 viral particles, delivered as one shot or as two shots spaced 56 days apart. TCRbeta repertoire sequencing was used to assess the specificity and breadth of SARS-CoV-2-reactive T cell receptors after Ad26.COV2.S vaccination. The TCR-sequenced set comprised about 30 samples: some 19 Ad26.COV2.S vaccine recipients, 5 placebo recipients and 8 SARS-CoV-2 convalescent individuals. Participants in the trial were split at random into five groups of five each, receiving low-dose or high-dose Ad26.COV2.S once or twice, or else placebo on both occasions. Investigators did not know the trial group allocation while performing experiments and assessing outcomes. The full study reports these points: After vaccination, spike-specific CD8+ and CD4+ T cell responses were reported to show substantial breadth. Compared with placebo recipients, Ad26.COV2.S recipients showed higher spike-specific TCR breadth (P = 0.0014). Comparable non-spike TCR breadth was observed between vaccine and placebo recipients, consistent with only spike being contained in the vaccine. The study was not powered for comparison of responses between vaccine doses or regimens. According to the authors, total T cell responses may have been underestimated by the TCR breadth and depth analyses.

Per the germline V gene, SGHRS is the CDR1 and YFSETQ is the CDR2. After removal of 5 bases from V and 2 bases from J, the junction retains 5 bases not matched to a gene. Reading from cysteine to phenylalanine, the CDR3 counts 14 amino acids. Only the CDR3 DNA stays, 42 bases, in frame from base 1. Details on this clone: Its specific antigen is unknown. No per-base quality is available; no much larger clone lies one base away.

The sample's treatment or condition label, decoded: roughly 20 received Ad26.COV2.S at low or high dose, single or two shots; 5 received placebo; per-sample allocation not given. Repertoires of vaccine and placebo recipients were sequenced from samples taken on day 63 after the first injection. In Cohort 1b, about 25 adults aged 18-55 years were enrolled at a single site in Boston, USA, between 29 July and 7 August 2020. Ad26.COV2.S consisted of a replication-incompetent adenovirus type 26 vector by which a prefusion-stabilized SARS-CoV-2 spike protein from the original Wuhan strain was expressed. TCRbeta CDR3 regions were sequenced with the immunoSEQ Assay. After extraction, genomic DNA underwent amplification by bias-controlled multiplex PCR, followed by high-throughput sequencing. Per the authors' processing: To quantify the absolute abundance of each unique TCRbeta CDR3 region, sequences were collapsed and filtered. T cell fraction was estimated by normalizing TCRbeta template counts to usable DNA, with usable DNA measured through amplification of reference genes found in all nucleated cells. Repertoire TCRs were annotated as SARS-CoV-2-specific by exact matching of V gene, CDR3 amino acid sequence and J gene to a known reactive TCR set. The reference SARS-CoV-2 TCR set came from MIRA and was filtered for enrichment in COVID-19-positive ImmuneCODE repertoires, removing public or cross-reactive TCRs. Using the MIRA antigens, annotated TCRs were further analysed by specific ORF or by position within an ORF. Depth was the summed frequency of annotated unique rearrangements, while breadth was defined as annotated unique rearrangements over total unique productive rearrangements. Group comparisons of TCR breadth used two-sided Wilcoxon rank-sum tests. Entries here come from immuneACCESS through TCRdb and include only in-frame sequences with V and J called. Some clones fail to appear in such tables; in the studies checked, an unresolved V gene covers under half of the shortfall, and the cause of the remainder is unknown. That table gives V, J and clone size, and the DNA gave D and trimming. The sample table records hundreds of thousands of clones; 75% to 90% of these occur just once. About 10% of the sample comes from the top ten.

The sequence derives from a person aged 18-60 years who received the Ad26.COV2.S COVID-19 vaccine or a placebo. The chain joins TRBV5-1 to TRBJ2-5; 8 nucleotides in the junction match TRBD2. The input for sequencing was peripheral blood, taken in a trial of Ad26.COV2.S vaccine versus placebo. The DNA sequence is given as TGCGCCAGCAGTGGGAGCGGGGGACAAGAGACCCAGTACTTC. It translates as CASSGSGGQETQYF.